Below, 8 T cell receptor beta chains from the same sample are listed, as sequenced in a study of T cells in Graves' hyperthyroidism and ophthalmopathy. RNA transcripts served as the template for amplifying TCR beta CDR3 regions. Carried out on the TCR CDR3, a first-round RT-PCR used the HTBI primer set. TCRdb reprocessed the multiplex PCR reads via MiXCR and lists one record per CDR3 protein. The sample has a few hundred thousand distinct CDR3 sequences; over 13% are singletons. Specimen: blood. All receptors come from a woman between 18 and 29 years old with Graves' hyperthyroidism.

This clonotype was seen at least ten times. The chain joins TRBV20-1 to TRBJ2-2, with 8 bases fitting TRBD1. CDR1 DFQATT and CDR2 SNEGSKA come from the germline V gene (reference sequence). With V trimmed by 3 bases and J by 5 bases, 11 bases remained unmatched. The CDR3 consists of 16 residues. CDR3 coding DNA: TGCAGTGCTAGCCACTTCTCAGGGGGCATTACCGGGGAGCTGTTTTTT. Encoded protein: CSASHFSGGITGELFF.

In this sample, this clonotype turned up many times. CDR3 nucleotides: TGTGCCAGCAGCTTAGGCCGGGGGCGCGAGCAGTACTTC. Its translation: CASSLGRGREQYF. The rearrangement joins TRBV11-2 to TRBJ2-7; D is perhaps TRBD1 or TRBD2 (6 bases each). The CDR3 is 13 residues long. Germline V gives CDR1 SGHAT, CDR2 FQNNGV. V shed 1 base and J shed 6 bases, with 10 bases lying between them.

The chain has TRBV19 and TRBJ2-1; D is possibly TRBD2 (7 bases). There are 15 residues in the CDR3. In germline, CDR1 is LNHDA, CDR2 SQIVND (reference sequence). Trimming took off 5 bases at V and 8 bases at J, with 19 bases between the two ends. CDR3 protein: CASSDRGGGGDEQFF. CDR3 DNA: TGTGCCAGTAGTGACCGTGGAGGGGGGGGGGATGAGCAGTTCTTC.

This clonotype was counted ten times or more. The rearrangement uses TRBV11-3 and TRBJ1-3; D not certain. Trimming removed 4 bases at V and 1 base at J, with 5 bases between. This CDR3 has 13 amino acids. CDR1 SGHNT and CDR2 YENEEA come from the germline V gene. CDR3 loop: CASSYESGNTIYF. CDR3 in DNA: TGTGCCAGCAGCTATGAGTCTGGAAACACCATATATTTT.

This clonotype showed up many times. V is TRBV11-1 and J is TRBJ2-3; 10 bases match TRBD2. The CDR3 has 14 residues. V shed 5 bases, J shed 9 bases, and the junction held 8 bases outside the gene matches. CDR1 SGHAT and CDR2 FQDESV come from the germline V gene (reference sequence). CDR3 DNA sequence: TGTGCCAGCAGCCCCCTAGCGGGAGTACAAACGCAGTATTTT. This gives the protein CASSPLAGVQTQYF.

The table lists this clonotype with many counts. The rearrangement links TRBV5-1 to TRBJ2-1; 7 bases align to TRBD2. Germline V gene data show CDR1 as SGHRS and CDR2 as YFSETQ. With 4 bases clipped from V and 5 bases from J, the junction kept 9 bases outside the gene matches. CDR3 size: 15 residues. CDR3 DNA sequence: TGCGCCAGCAGCGATCGAGCGGGACCAAACAATGAGCAGTTCTTC. Translation gives CASSDRAGPNNEQFF.

This clonotype was recorded at least ten times. The V call is TRBV20-1, the J call TRBJ1-1; D unclear. CDR1 and CDR2 from the germline V gene are DFQATT and SNEGSKA (reference sequence). The CDR3 has 15 residues. V was clipped by 3 bases and J by 0 bases, with 14 bases between them. The CDR3, as DNA: TGCAGTGCTAGGCCAACAGTAAAGATGAACACTGAAGCTTTCTTT. It translates to CSARPTVKMNTEAFF.

Ten or more counts support this clonotype. The V gene is TRBV6-1, the J gene TRBJ2-5, with 9 nucleotides matching TRBD2. The CDR3 has 20 amino acids. J lost 2 bases, V lost 7 bases, and 23 bases had no gene match. Per the germline V gene, CDR1 is MNHNS and CDR2 is SASEGT. Here the CDR3 DNA reads TGTGCCAGCACACCGAGCTACAGGGGCGGCGGAGCGGGGGGTCAAGAGACCCAGTACTTC. Its protein product is CASTPSYRGGGAGGQETQYF.